This T cell receptor (beta chain) emerged from a study of human T cells and chemical hapten exposure (dated by TCRdb to about 2021). At the level of the whole study: For sensitization, 2% DPC in acetone was applied to a roughly 2 cm by roughly 2 cm area of upper inner arm skin. Blood samples were taken from patients before sensitization (week 0) and then at 2, 6 and about 24 weeks after DPC sensitization. Throughout the approximately 24-week study period, patients were also given weekly therapeutic DPC doses on the scalp. Blood for TCR sequencing was provided by twenty-nine alopecia patients at one to four time points (pre-sensitization, 2, 6 and 24 weeks). The libraries were sequenced as a pool, and the TCR yield per sample differed mostly because of small variations in library volumes within the pool. The study tracked peripheral blood TCR repertoire changes in vivo during primary and secondary sensitization to the hapten diphenylcyclopropenone (DPC) in alopecia patients. Alopecia areata with under or over 50% scalp involvement, alopecia totalis and alopecia universalis were represented in the patient cohort, which was mostly female. Patch testing was performed on the upper back with Finn chambers containing 0.01% DPC, and the patch tests were scored after 6 days according to International Contact Dermatitis Research Group standards. General conclusions and limits of the study: Significantly more large CDR3 similarity clusters were formed by expanded TCRs than by pre-sensitization or healthy control sets, consistent with antigen-driven responses. After repeated subsampling, the strength of the expansion versus patch-test correlation and the threshold at which it became significant changed. No change with DPC sensitization was found in the number of TCRs above 1 in 1000 frequency, and no evidence of global repertoire structure alterations was found. A positive correlation was found between the number of PT1 expanded TCRs and patch test score, with significance reached at thresholds 8, 16 and 32 but not 4. Because all patients had alopecia, a presumed autoimmune disease, the immune response of the patients might differ from that of healthy individuals.

This specimen's time point label, per the study, means: patch test 2, 6 weeks after DPC sensitization. Explained via the paper, the treatment or condition label denotes: therapeutic diphenylcyclopropenone sensitization with weekly scalp DPC. At each patch-test visit, blood was drawn before the patch test was applied. Patients were considered eligible if aged 18 to 70, diagnosed with alopecia and deemed suitable for DPC therapy, and patients were excluded if pregnant. Total RNA was isolated from unfractionated whole blood collected in Tempus Blood RNA tubes. Libraries came from RACE. The sequencer was a NextSeq 500. During library preparation, unique molecular identifiers were attached to individual cDNA molecules so that TCRs could be counted quantitatively and reproducibly. For every blood RNA sample, sequencing covered both the TCR alpha and TCR beta chains. The original methods were these. The median number of TCRs per sample was 90,000 to 100,000, ranging from about 23,224 to 690,600. V, J and CDR3 annotation of the TCR reads was carried out using the Decombinator software suite. For PS versus PT1 abundance plots, all samples were subsampled to the same number of TCRs (28,000). Expanded TCRs were defined as absent before sensitization and observed at least eight times at the 2-week time point. The public reads were reanalyzed by TCRdb: fastp trimming at Q25, MiXCR alignment, in-frame beta chains only. Every CDR3 protein is listed once, alongside the most common genes and DNA of its rows. These V and J calls rely on TCRdb rather than the paper's analysis. This sample lists about 40,000 distinct CDR3 sequences; about 3.5% were detected once. The biggest ten clones account for 6.5% to 8% of the sample.

This clonotype was counted many times. There is no known antigen for this receptor. Base-call qualities are not available, and no considerably larger clone is one nucleotide away. Sequencing was performed on whole blood, taken in connection with sensitization to the hapten diphenylcyclopropenone (DPC). The receptor was isolated from a man aged 40-49 years with alopecia areata. Some clones in this sample may be carry-over from other donors' samples.

The sequenced DNA: TGCAGTGCTAGTGAATTGACTAGCGGGAGGCAAGAGACCCAGTACTTC. This encodes CSASELTSGRQETQYF. The V and J genes are TRBV20-1 and TRBJ2-5; 13 middle bases align to TRBD2. Trimming takes 3 bases off V and 2 bases off J; junction bases not matched to a gene: 6. Measured from the cysteine to the phenylalanine, the CDR3 is 16 residues long. The sequence is cut down to CDR3 DNA, 48 bases in frame from base 1. For CDR1 and CDR2, the germline V gene (reference sequence) lists DFQATT and SNEGSKA.